This T cell receptor (beta chain) came from a study of technical replicates of blood from a handful of donors. Losses at the gene ends were 3 bases for V and 4 bases for J; bases not matched to a gene: 1. Germline lookup yields CDR1 GTSNPN and CDR2 SVGIG (reference sequence). The CDR3 runs 14 residues. The assay was immunoSEQ multiplex PCR, and TCRdb's table has in-frame clones only and misses some. The profile covers about 48,000 clones, with about 93% appearing a single time and 3.9% taken by the ten largest. The chain recombines TRBV30 with TRBJ2-1, with 12 positions matching TRBD2. Material: PBMCs. The TCR was taken from a human donor in good health. Some clones in this sample may be carry-over from other donors' samples. This chain's CDR3 is CAWRGLAGYNEQFF. The CDR3 nucleotides are TGTGCCTGGAGAGGACTAGCGGGATACAATGAGCAGTTCTTC.